The next 12 T cell receptor beta chains were all read from a single sample in a study of radiotherapy plus CTLA-4 blockade in lung cancer (dated 2018 in TCRdb). Library preparation used the immunoSEQ multiplex PCR assay. TCRdb stores this immuneACCESS table with in-frame sequences only. Part of the clones is absent; in the studies checked, under half of the shortfall reflects unresolved V genes, and no reason is known for the rest. This sample has roughly 48,000 clones in its table, and around 77% of those were observed once. Roughly 7.6% of the sample is held by the ten biggest clonotypes. The specimen comprised peripheral blood, sampled from a patient treated with radiotherapy plus ipilimumab. The receptor set was obtained from a human donor with non-small cell lung cancer who had stable disease on radiotherapy plus ipilimumab.

The gene calls are TRBV5-1 and TRBJ2-5; 8 positions agree with TRBD1. This CDR3 spans 14 amino acids. CDR1 is SGHRS, CDR2 YFSETQ, per germline. With 0 bases clipped from V and 5 bases from J, the junction kept 3 bases outside the gene matches. CDR3 region: CASSLGTGWETQYF. The CDR3 nucleotides are TGCGCCAGCAGCTTGGGGACAGGGTGGGAGACCCAGTACTTC. Complete variable domain (other parts from reference TRBV5-1 and TRBJ2-5): KAGVTQTPRYLIKTRGQQVTLSCSPISGHRSVSWYQQTPGQGLQFLFEYFSETQRNKGNFPGRFSGRQFSNSRSEMNVSTLELGDSALYLCASSLGTGWETQYFGPGTRLLVL.

V gene TRBV4-1 combines with J gene TRBJ2-7; 8 bases are a match to TRBD1. This CDR3 region has 14 residues. Per the germline V gene, CDR1 is MGHRA and CDR2 is YSYEKL. Trimming removed 2 bases from V and 4 bases from J; junction bases left unmatched: 4. The chain's CDR3 is CASSQLTGDYEQYV. The CDR3 DNA sequence: TGCGCCAGCAGCCAATTGACAGGGGATTACGAGCAGTACGTC.

This sequence joins TRBV10-1 and TRBJ1-1; D unresolved. The CDR3 spans 13 residues. CDR1 is WNHNN, CDR2 SYGVQD, per germline (reference sequence). V shed 0 bases and J shed 8 bases, with 10 bases lying between them. CDR3 residues: CASSESIRQEAFF. DNA of the CDR3: TGCGCCAGCAGTGAGTCGATCAGGCAAGAAGCTTTCTTT.

The V gene is TRBV18, the J gene TRBJ2-1; 7 bases fit TRBD1. Losses at the gene ends were 3 bases for V and 3 bases for J; bases not matched to a gene: 2. The CDR3 loop spans 14 amino acids. Germline assignment: CDR1 KGHSH and CDR2 LQKENI. The CDR3 DNA reads as TGTGCCAGCTCACCCGGGACAGTCTACAATGAGCAGTTCTTC. Residues: CASSPGTVYNEQFF.

The chain combines TRBV6-1 with TRBJ1-5, with TRBD1 identical over 7 bases. With 2 bases clipped from V and 1 base from J, the junction kept 2 bases outside the gene matches. Germline V gene sequence: CDR1 MNHNS, CDR2 SASEGT. The CDR3 extends over 15 amino acids. The CDR3 here is CASSEMGQSNQPQHF. The CDR3 region has the DNA TGTGCCAGCAGTGAAATGGGACAGAGCAATCAGCCCCAGCATTTT.

This chain joins TRBV7-9 and TRBJ1-5, with 7 bases that match TRBD1. The CDR3 consists of 17 residues. The germline V gene has CDR1 SEHNR and CDR2 FQNEAQ (reference sequence). V was clipped by 5 bases and J by 0 bases; unmatched bases: 10. The CDR3: CASSPGQSPYSNQPQHF. Here the CDR3 DNA reads TGTGCCAGCAGCCCGGGACAGAGCCCGTATAGCAATCAGCCCCAGCATTTT.

The chain is built from TRBV6-1 and TRBJ1-3; 7 bases agree with TRBD1. From germline, CDR1 is MNHNS and CDR2 SASEGT. The CDR3 consists of 15 residues. The V and J ends lost 6 bases and 5 bases, in that order; junction bases with no gene match: 10. CDR3 bases: TGTGCCAGCAGGGATCGGGACAGATTCCGAAACACCATATATTTT. Encoded protein: CASRDRDRFRNTIYF.

With respect to this clone: The same CDR3 can be traced to other DNA sequences in this sample. The J gene is TRBJ2-5, the V gene TRBV5-1; tentatively, D is TRBD1 (5 bases). Germline V gene lookup returns CDR1 SGHRS and CDR2 YFSETQ. This CDR3 has 13 amino acids. Trimming took off 0 bases at V and 4 bases at J, with 7 bases between the two ends. The CDR3 region is CASSLVRGETQYF. In DNA form, the CDR3 reads TGCGCCAGCAGCTTGGTAAGGGGAGAGACCCAGTACTTC.

This clone appeared many times. The chain recombines TRBV5-6 with TRBJ2-7, with D possibly matching TRBD2 (6 bases). The V gene's germline CDR1 is SGHDT and CDR2 YYEEEE. The CDR3 sequence is 15 residues long. V lost 1 base and J lost 0, with 11 bases in between. The CDR3 coding sequence is TGTGCCAGCAGCTTGCAGCGGGTAAGCTCCTACGAGCAGTACGTC. The encoded protein is CASSLQRVSSYEQYV.

The chain couples TRBV28 to TRBJ2-7, with D possibly being TRBD1 or TRBD2 (5 bases each). Trimming took off 6 bases at V and 3 bases at J, with 15 bases between the two ends. The CDR3 extends over 14 amino acids. CDR1 and CDR2 from the germline V gene are MDHEN and SYDVKM. The CDR3: CASSSQGPLYEQYV. Here the CDR3 DNA reads TGTGCCAGCAGCTCCCAGGGACCACTCTACGAGCAGTACGTC.

The gene calls are TRBV9 and TRBJ2-5; no clear D. The germline gives CDR1 SGDLS, CDR2 YYNGEE. V lost 1 base and J 2 bases, leaving 18 bases between the germline ends. This CDR3 spans 17 amino acids. The CDR3 coding sequence is TGTGCCAGCAGCGTACGTATAAGTGGGTCAGATCAAGAGACCCAGTACTTC. It yields the protein CASSVRISGSDQETQYF.

V is TRBV5-1 and J is TRBJ1-1, with 8 bases aligning to TRBD1. From germline, CDR1 is SGHRS and CDR2 YFSETQ. Unmatched junction bases numbered 3, after V lost 0 bases and J lost 5 bases. The CDR3 is 14 residues long. The CDR3 DNA follows: TGCGCCAGCAGCTTGGGGACAGGGAATACTGAAGCTTTCTTT. It is translated as CASSLGTGNTEAFF.